What follows describes a single T cell receptor (beta chain). This specimen includes other DNA sequences encoding the same CDR3. CDR1 is SGHDT, CDR2 YYEEEE, per germline. V lost 0 bases and J lost 1, with 9 bases in between. The CDR3 contains 15 residues. Per the authors' pipeline: By means of reference gene primer amplification, nucleated cell counts were estimated. The method was immunoSEQ multiplex PCR; TCRdb's version includes in-frame clones alone and lacks a portion of them. From that table come the V and J calls and clone size; the DNA was used to work out D and trimming. Here the sample spans 62,000 or so clones, roughly 80% being singletons. The sample is drawn from a study of blood T cell repertoires in COVID-19. On the study more broadly: T cells, B-cell-depleted T cells, or PBMCs provided the cDNA or gDNA that served as material.

The genes are TRBV5-6 and TRBJ2-3; tentatively, D is TRBD2 (6 bases). The clonotype originates from a man aged 60 to 69 with COVID-19, enrolled during active disease. Sequences were obtained from peripheral blood. CDR3 nucleotides: TGTGCCAGCAGCTTGGGGTTAGCGGGCACAGATACGCAGTATTTT. As protein: CASSLGLAGTDTQYF.